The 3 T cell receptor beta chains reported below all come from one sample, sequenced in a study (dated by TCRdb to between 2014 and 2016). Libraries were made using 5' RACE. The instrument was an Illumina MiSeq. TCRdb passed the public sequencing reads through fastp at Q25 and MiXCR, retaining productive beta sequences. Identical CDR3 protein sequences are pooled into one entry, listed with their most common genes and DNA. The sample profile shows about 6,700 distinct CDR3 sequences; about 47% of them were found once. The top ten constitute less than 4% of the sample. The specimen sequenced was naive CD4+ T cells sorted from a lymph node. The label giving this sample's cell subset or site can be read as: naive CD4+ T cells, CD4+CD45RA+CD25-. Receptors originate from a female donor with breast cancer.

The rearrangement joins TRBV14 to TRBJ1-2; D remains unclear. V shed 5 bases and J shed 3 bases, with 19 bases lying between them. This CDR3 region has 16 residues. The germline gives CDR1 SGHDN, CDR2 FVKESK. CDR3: CASSTARGKEYYGYTF. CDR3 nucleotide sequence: TGTGCCAGCAGCACCGCCAGAGGGAAGGAATACTATGGCTACACCTTC.

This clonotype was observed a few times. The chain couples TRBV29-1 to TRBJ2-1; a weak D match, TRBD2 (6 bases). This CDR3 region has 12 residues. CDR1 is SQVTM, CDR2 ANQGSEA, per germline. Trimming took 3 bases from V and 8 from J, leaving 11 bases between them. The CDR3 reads CSVEGLTHEQFF. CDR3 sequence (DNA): TGCAGCGTTGAGGGACTTACTCATGAGCAGTTCTTC.

CDR3 nucleotide sequence: TGTGCCAGCAGCTTAGACCTGAGGGCGGGAGGGGGTAGTAATGAGCAGTTCTTC. Translating gives CASSLDLRAGGGSNEQFF. The chain employs TRBV7-2 and TRBJ2-1, with 9 nucleotides matching TRBD2. The germline CDR1 and CDR2 sequences are SGHTA and FQGNSA. The CDR3 runs to 18 residues. Trimming at V came to 1 base and at J to 7 bases, leaving 14 bases not matched to a gene.